The present entry profiles one T cell receptor beta chain with its context. Sequencing used immunoSEQ multiplex PCR; TCRdb keeps in-frame clones, though not all of them. The sample records some 80,000 clones, 78% being singletons. The entry originates in a study of blood T cell repertoires in COVID-19. Germline CDR1 reads MNHEY; CDR2 reads SMNVEV (reference sequence). Trimming took off 5 bases at V and 1 base at J, with 11 bases between the two ends. The CDR3 sequence is 14 residues long. The sample comprised peripheral blood. V and J are TRBV27 and TRBJ1-1; unclear D gene. This sequence originates from a human donor in a cohort sampled during active COVID-19. CDR3 in amino acids: CASSPRRENTEAFF. CDR3 nucleotide sequence: TGTGCCAGCAGTCCACGACGGGAGAACACTGAAGCTTTCTTT.